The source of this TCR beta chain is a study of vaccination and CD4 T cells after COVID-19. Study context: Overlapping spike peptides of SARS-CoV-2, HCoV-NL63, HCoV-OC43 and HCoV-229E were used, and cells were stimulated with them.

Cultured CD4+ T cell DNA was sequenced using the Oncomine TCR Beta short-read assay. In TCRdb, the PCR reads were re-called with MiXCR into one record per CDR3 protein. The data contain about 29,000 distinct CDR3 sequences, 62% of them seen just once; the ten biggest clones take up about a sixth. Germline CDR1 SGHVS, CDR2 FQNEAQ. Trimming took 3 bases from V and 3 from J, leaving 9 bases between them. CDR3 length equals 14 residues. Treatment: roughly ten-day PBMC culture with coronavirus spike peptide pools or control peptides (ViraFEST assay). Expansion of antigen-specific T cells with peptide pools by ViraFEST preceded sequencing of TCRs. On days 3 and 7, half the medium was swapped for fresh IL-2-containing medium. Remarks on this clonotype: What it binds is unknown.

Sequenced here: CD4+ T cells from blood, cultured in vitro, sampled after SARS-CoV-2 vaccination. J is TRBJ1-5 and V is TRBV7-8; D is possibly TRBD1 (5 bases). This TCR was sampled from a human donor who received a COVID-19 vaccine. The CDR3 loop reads CASSLDNDNQPQHF. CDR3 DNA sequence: TGTGCCAGCAGCTTGGACAATGACAATCAGCCCCAGCATTTT.